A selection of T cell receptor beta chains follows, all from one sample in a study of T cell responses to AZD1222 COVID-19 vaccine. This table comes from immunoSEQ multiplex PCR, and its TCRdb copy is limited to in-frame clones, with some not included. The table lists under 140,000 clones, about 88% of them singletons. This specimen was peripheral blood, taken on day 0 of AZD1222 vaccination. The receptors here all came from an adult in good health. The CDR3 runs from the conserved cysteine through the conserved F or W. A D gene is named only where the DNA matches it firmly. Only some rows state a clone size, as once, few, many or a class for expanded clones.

CASSQGLNAKTQYF	TGTGCCAGCAGCCAAGGACTCAATGCTAAGACCCAGTACTTC	TRBJ2-5	NA	NA	TRBV7-7	14
CASQTGFMNTEAFF	TGTGCCAGCCAGACCGGGTTTATGAACACTGAAGCTTTCTTT	TRBJ1-1	few	NA	TRBV27	14
CASSLVRDWEHTDTQYF	TGCGCCAGCAGCTTGGTCAGGGATTGGGAGCATACAGATACGCAGTATTTT	TRBJ2-3	once	NA	TRBV5-1	17
CATSEPQGLSYNEQFF	TGTGCCACCAGTGAACCGCAGGGATTATCCTACAATGAGCAGTTCTTC	TRBJ2-1	NA	NA	TRBV24-1	16
CASTRGAGNTIYF	TGTGCCAGCACCCGGGGTGCTGGAAACACCATATATTTT	TRBJ1-3	NA	NA	TRBV19	13
CSVDRNYGYTF	TGCAGCGTTGACAGGAACTATGGCTACACCTTC	TRBJ1-2	NA	NA	TRBV29-1	11
CASSQTGSKVDEQYF	TGTGCCAGCAGCCAGACCGGGAGTAAGGTCGACGAGCAGTACTTC	TRBJ2-7	NA	NA	TRBV9	15
CASSISPGTYGYTF	TGTGCCAGTAGTATTTCTCCAGGGACCTATGGCTACACCTTC	TRBJ1-2	NA	NA	TRBV19	14
CASRQEGGNYGYTF	TGTGCCAGCAGACAGGAGGGAGGGAACTATGGCTACACCTTC	TRBJ1-2	NA	NA	TRBV18	14
CASSPLPAGQGAGANVLTF	TGTGCCAGCAGCCCCCTCCCAGCGGGACAGGGGGCTGGGGCCAACGTCCTGACTTTC	TRBJ2-6	NA	TRBD1	TRBV3-1/TRBV3-2	19
CASSPGRNQPQHF	TGTGCCAGCTCACCCGGACGGAATCAGCCCCAGCATTTT	TRBJ1-5	NA	NA	TRBV18	13
CAIRENTEAFF	TGTGCCATCCGCGAGAACACTGAAGCTTTCTTT	TRBJ1-1	NA	NA	TRBV10-3	11
CASSLGDRTVTEAFF	TGCGCCAGCAGCCTCGGGGACAGGACGGTCACTGAAGCTTTCTTT	TRBJ1-1	once	TRBD1	TRBV4-1	15
CAIGIGLAAYNEQFF	TGTGCCATCGGAATCGGACTAGCGGCGTACAATGAGCAGTTCTTC	TRBJ2-1	NA	TRBD2	TRBV10-3	15
CASTRRGRNYGYTF	TGTGCCAGCACCCGGAGGGGGCGCAACTATGGCTACACCTTC	TRBJ1-2	once	TRBD1	TRBV6-5	14
CASSLQGPGELFF	TGCGCCAGCAGCTTACAGGGTCCCGGGGAGCTGTTTTTT	TRBJ2-2	NA	NA	TRBV5-1	13
CASSLAGGRGYTF	TGTGCCAGCAGCTTGGCAGGGGGAAGGGGCTACACCTTC	TRBJ1-2	NA	TRBD1	TRBV5-6	13
CASSYLRGKLNEQFF	TGTGCCAGCAGTTACTTGCGCGGGAAATTAAATGAGCAGTTCTTC	TRBJ2-1	NA	NA	TRBV6-5	15